One sample yielded the 9 T cell receptor beta chains listed below, sequenced in a study of cytomegalovirus exposure and HLA in healthy donors. Use of 60 Vbeta and 13 Jbeta primers characterized the PCR. Here immunoSEQ multiplex PCR was the method, and the copy in TCRdb shows in-frame clones only, minus some. Among approximately 130,000 clones listed, roughly 82% were seen once. The source material was PBMCs. Every receptor here comes from a woman aged 35 to 49 in good health and CMV-seropositive.

The rearrangement joins TRBV10-3 to TRBJ1-2; D gene unclear. CDR1 and CDR2 (germline): ENHRY, SYGVKD. Between the trimmed V and J ends, which lost 4 bases and 2 bases, there was a span of 11 bases. This CDR3 has 14 amino acids. CDR3 nucleotides: TGTGCCATCAGTGCGCAGGCCTCAAACTATGGCTACACCTTC. Encoded protein: CAISAQASNYGYTF.

The J gene is TRBJ2-4, the V gene TRBV9, with D perhaps matching TRBD2 (5 bases). Germline V gives CDR1 SGDLS, CDR2 YYNGEE. The CDR3 length is 14 residues. Trimming pared 3 bases from V and 8 bases from J, leaving 15 bases between. CDR3 bases: TGTGCCAGCAGCGGCAAAAGATCGAGGGACATTCAGTACTTC. Residues: CASSGKRSRDIQYF.

The chain carries TRBV19 and TRBJ2-7, with 8 nucleotides matching TRBD1. The CDR3 has 15 amino acids. V shed 5 bases, J shed 1 base, and the junction held 7 bases outside the gene matches. Germline loops: CDR1 LNHDA, CDR2 SQIVND (reference sequence). CDR3 sequence (DNA): TGTGCCAGTAGTCCGCTGGACAGGGATTCCTACGAGCAGTACTTC. This gives the protein CASSPLDRDSYEQYF.

The rearrangement links TRBV29-1 to TRBJ2-1, with D possibly being TRBD1 (7 bases). CDR1 and CDR2 (germline): SQVTM, ANQGSEA. This CDR3 comprises 17 residues. Trimming shortened V by 4 bases and J by 5 bases, and 24 bases separated the two germline ends. The CDR3 spells CSVGGGLRQGGNNEQFF. The CDR3 DNA is TGCAGCGTTGGAGGGGGGCTGCGACAGGGAGGTAACAATGAGCAGTTCTTC.

The chain uses TRBV4-1 and TRBJ2-1; 11 positions agree with TRBD1. CDR1 is MGHRA and CDR2 is YSYEKL in the germline V gene. V gave up 0 bases and J gave up 0 bases; unmatched junction bases: 4. There are 18 residues in the CDR3. CDR3: CASSQDRGTGGSYNEQFF. The CDR3 coding sequence is TGCGCCAGCAGCCAAGATCGGGGGACAGGGGGCTCCTACAATGAGCAGTTCTTC.

The chain is built from TRBV9 and TRBJ2-1; 7 bases agree with TRBD2. The length of the CDR3 is 15 residues. Germline CDR1 is SGDLS and CDR2 is YYNGEE. After removal of 4 bases from V and 8 bases from J, the junction contained 12 bases not matched to a gene. CDR3 residues: CASSKRGPGSDEQFF. DNA of the CDR3: TGTGCCAGCAGCAAGCGGGGTCCCGGGTCGGATGAGCAGTTCTTC.

This clone showed up just a few times. V gene TRBV7-9 combines with J gene TRBJ2-7, with D possibly TRBD2 on 6 matching bases. Germline V gene sequence: CDR1 SEHNR, CDR2 FQNEAQ (reference sequence). Trimming took off 5 bases at V and 5 bases at J, with 13 bases between the two ends. The length of the CDR3 is 13 residues. CDR3 amino acids: CASSPWRGNEQYF. The CDR3 nucleotides read TGTGCCAGCAGCCCTTGGCGGGGCAACGAGCAGTACTTC.

This clone was recorded a few times. The rearrangement uses TRBV5-4 and TRBJ1-4, with a weak D call TRBD1 (5 bases). Trimming shortened V by 0 bases and J by 7 bases, and 13 bases separated the two germline ends. The V gene's germline CDR1 is SGHNT and CDR2 YYREEE (reference sequence). There are 15 residues in the CDR3. The CDR3 nucleotides are TGTGCCAGCAGCTTGGGCAGGGTAGGGGCTGAAAAACTGTTTTTT. Translating it yields CASSLGRVGAEKLFF.

This clone was detected only a few times. The chain employs TRBV6-5 and TRBJ1-1; TRBD1 aligns across 7 bases. The V segment lost 5 bases and the J segment 0 bases; nucleotides outside the gene matches: 0. Looked up from germline, CDR1 is MNHEY and CDR2 is SVGAGI. There are 13 residues in the CDR3. CDR3 sequence reads: CASSQGVNTEAFF. Written as DNA, the CDR3 is TGTGCCAGCAGTCAGGGGGTGAACACTGAAGCTTTCTTT.